This TCR beta chain stems from a study of blood T cell repertoires in COVID-19. Germline V lookup: CDR1 SQVTM, CDR2 ANQGSEA. V was clipped by 4 bases and J by 0 bases, with 13 bases between them. CDR3 length: 14 residues. Profiling relied on immunoSEQ multiplex PCR, and the TCRdb table lists in-frame clones only, not all of them. The top ten clones hold approximately 2.6% of a sample with fewer than 200,000 clones, more than 60% of them seen once. The chain employs TRBV29-1 and TRBJ2-7; tentative D call: TRBD1 (6 bases). Sequenced input: peripheral blood. The clonotype comes from an older man with acute or convalescent COVID-19. CDR3 coding DNA: TGCAGCGTTGCGGTCAGGGGTTCCTCCTACGAGCAGTACTTC. Protein: CSVAVRGSSYEQYF.